This is a list of T cell receptor beta chains from one sample in a study of blood T cells in healthy people across ages. Via MiXCR, TCRdb re-called the 5' RACE reads, giving one row per CDR3 protein. The sample lists around 1.1 million distinct CDR3 sequences, roughly two fifths occurring once. Source material: blood. These TCRs come from a man aged 18 to 30 in good health. CDR3s include the opening cysteine and the closing phenylalanine or tryptophan. Each record gives: J gene, V gene, clone size, D gene, CDR3 protein, CDR3 DNA. A D gene is named only where the DNA matches it firmly. Expanded clones get a size class; other rows say once, few or many, or leave the size out.

TRBJ2-7	TRBV4-3	few	TRBD1	CASSQDWTGRSYEQYF	TGCGCCAGCAGCCAAGATTGGACAGGGCGCTCCTACGAGCAGTACTTC
TRBJ1-2	TRBV3-1	-	-	CASSQGSGTNYGYTF	TGTGCCAGCAGCCAAGGATCGGGGACTAACTATGGCTACACCTTC
TRBJ2-5	TRBV5-1	-	TRBD1	CAGSLTGYQETQCF	TGCGCCGGCAGCTTGACAGGGTACCAAGAGACCCAGTGCTTC
TRBJ2-1	TRBV6-2/TRBV6-3	-	TRBD2	CASSYILAGLGNEQFF	TGTGCCAGCAGTTACATCCTAGCGGGGTTAGGCAATGAGCAGTTCTTC
TRBJ1-5	TRBV7-2	few	-	CASSLGGEGNQPQHF	TGTGCCAGCAGCTTAGGCGGAGAAGGTAATCAGCCCCAGCATTTT
TRBJ2-7	TRBV6-5	few	-	CASSKSSSYEQYF	TGTGCCAGCAGTAAGTCTAGCTCCTACGAGCAGTACTTC
TRBJ2-2	TRBV4-2	once	TRBD1	CASSIGTGAGELFF	TGTGCCAGCAGCATTGGGACAGGGGCCGGGGAGCTGTTTTTT
TRBJ1-3	TRBV4-1	-	TRBD1	CASSQPRQGGNTIYF	TGCGCCAGCAGCCAACCCCGACAGGGTGGAAACACCATATATTTT
TRBJ2-3	TRBV27	few	TRBD1	CASRRDSHSDTQYF	TGTGCCTCCCGCCGGGACAGTCACTCAGATACGCAGTATTTT
TRBJ2-7	TRBV29-1	-	-	CSVEGTLNEQYF	TGCAGCGTTGAAGGGACCCTCAATGAGCAGTACTTC
TRBJ2-3	TRBV28	few	TRBD2	CASTRTSGDSDTQYF	TGTGCCAGCACCAGGACTAGCGGAGATTCAGATACGCAGTATTTT
TRBJ1-2	TRBV27	few	-	CASSLSWGYGYTF	TGTGCCAGCAGTTTATCTTGGGGGTATGGCTACACCTTC
TRBJ1-1	TRBV29-1	-	-	CSVVYPSRMNTEAFF	TGCAGCGTTGTATACCCCAGCCGGATGAACACTGAAGCTTTCTTT
TRBJ2-1	TRBV7-6	few	-	CASSLAGGTINEQFF	TGTGCCAGCAGCTTAGCGGGGGGCACGATCAATGAGCAGTTCTTC
TRBJ2-3	TRBV20-1	-	TRBD1	CSAVDRATSTDTQYF	TGCAGTGCTGTAGACAGGGCTACTAGCACAGATACGCAGTATTTT
TRBJ1-4	TRBV6-1	-	-	CASSEGPDANEKLFF	TGTGCCAGCAGTGAAGGTCCGGATGCTAATGAAAAACTGTTTTTT
TRBJ2-2	TRBV6-5	-	TRBD1	CASIGDSYTGELFF	TGTGCTTCGATCGGGGACAGTTACACCGGGGAGCTGTTTTTT
TRBJ1-6	TRBV6-6	few	TRBD1	CASSPQTGPNSPLHF	TGTGCCAGCAGCCCCCAGACAGGGCCCAATTCACCCCTCCACTTT
TRBJ2-7	TRBV4-3	-	TRBD2	CASSQRTSGTYNEQYF	TGCGCCAGCAGCCAACGGACTAGCGGGACATACAATGAGCAGTACTTC
TRBJ2-3	TRBV29-1	few	-	CSVTRHNTDTQYF	TGCAGCGTTACCAGGCACAACACAGATACGCAGTATTTT
TRBJ1-3	TRBV18	once	-	CASSPWGHQPSGNTIYF	TGTGCCAGCTCACCTTGGGGACATCAACCCTCTGGAAACACCATATATTTT
TRBJ2-1	TRBV5-1	many	-	CASSIQDPSSYNEQFF	TGCGCCAGCAGTATACAGGACCCAAGCTCCTACAATGAGCAGTTCTTC
TRBJ1-4	TRBV4-2	-	-	CASSQEQEVLTNEKLFF	TGTGCCAGCAGCCAAGAACAAGAGGTTCTAACTAATGAAAAACTGTTTTTT
TRBJ1-2	TRBV4-1	-	-	CASSQDVALDYGYTF	TGCGCCAGCAGCCAAGATGTCGCTCTAGACTATGGCTACACCTTC
TRBJ1-1	TRBV4-1	-	TRBD1	CASSQTGRRGYTEAFF	TGCGCCAGCAGCCAGACAGGGCGGAGGGGATACACTGAAGCTTTCTTT
TRBJ1-1	TRBV6-5	-	-	CASSYTTRGSDTEAFF	TGTGCCAGCAGTTACACAACTCGGGGGTCGGACACTGAAGCTTTCTTT
TRBJ2-3	TRBV12-3/TRBV12-4	-	TRBD1	CASRPGTESTDTQYF	TGTGCCAGCAGACCCGGGACAGAGAGCACAGATACGCAGTATTTT
TRBJ2-1	TRBV6-5	-	TRBD2	CASSFDREEGNEQFF	TGTGCCAGCAGTTTCGACCGGGAGGAGGGCAATGAGCAGTTCTTC
TRBJ1-2	TRBV6-2/TRBV6-3	-	-	CASSYEILGGYTF	TGTGCCAGCAGTTACGAAATTCTGGGTGGCTACACCTTC
TRBJ2-4	TRBV12-3/TRBV12-4	-	-	CASSVLGNIQYF	TGTGCCAGCAGTGTCCTAGGAAACATTCAGTACTTC
TRBJ1-5	TRBV19	-	-	CASSISLRTPINQPQHF	TGTGCCAGTAGTATATCCCTCCGGACCCCGATTAATCAGCCCCAGCATTTT
TRBJ2-7	TRBV7-2	-	-	CASSFREKLSSYNEQYF	TGTGCCAGCAGCTTCAGGGAAAAACTTAGCTCCTACAATGAGCAGTACTTC
TRBJ1-2	TRBV5-1	-	-	CASSLNVPYSNYGYTF	TGCGCCAGCAGCTTGAATGTCCCCTACTCTAACTATGGCTACACCTTC
TRBJ1-5	TRBV4-3	-	-	CASSQDSYGNQPQHF	TGCGCCAGCAGCCAAGATTCCTATGGCAATCAGCCCCAGCATTTT